The sequence of this TCR beta chain was determined in a study of CD8 T cells in ankylosing spondylitis. Study-wide points: Among TCR beta sequences, a motif of roughly 8 highly homologous variants appeared characteristic of ankylosing spondylitis blood. Researchers report that disease-linked clones proved CD8+ and relatively rare in peripheral blood. The clones that were linked to disease were reported to be significantly enriched in matched synovial fluid samples from ankylosing spondylitis patients. Reactive arthritis synovial fluid and blood were previously reported to contain some motif variants.

From germline, CDR1 is ENHRY and CDR2 SYGVKD. The junction had 6 bases not matched to a gene; V was cut back by 7 bases and J by 2 bases. CDR3 length: 14 amino acids. Comments on this clonotype: Antigen: not known.

A quantitative 5'-RACE method, one with molecular barcodes, was used to make TCR beta libraries. TCRdb redid the calling of the 5' RACE reads with MiXCR, one entry per CDR3 protein. This sample has under 550,000 distinct CDR3 sequences; approximately 26% occur once, and the top ten carry roughly 0.9%. The rearrangement uses TRBV10-3 and TRBJ2-3, with 7 bases identical to TRBD2. This receptor was obtained from a male donor with ankylosing spondylitis. The sequenced sample consisted of blood, either unsorted or a sorted T cell fraction (not recorded which). CDR3 sequence (DNA): TGTGCCATCATGCTAGGGACTAACACAGATACGCAGTATTTT. Encoded protein: CAIMLGTNTDTQYF.